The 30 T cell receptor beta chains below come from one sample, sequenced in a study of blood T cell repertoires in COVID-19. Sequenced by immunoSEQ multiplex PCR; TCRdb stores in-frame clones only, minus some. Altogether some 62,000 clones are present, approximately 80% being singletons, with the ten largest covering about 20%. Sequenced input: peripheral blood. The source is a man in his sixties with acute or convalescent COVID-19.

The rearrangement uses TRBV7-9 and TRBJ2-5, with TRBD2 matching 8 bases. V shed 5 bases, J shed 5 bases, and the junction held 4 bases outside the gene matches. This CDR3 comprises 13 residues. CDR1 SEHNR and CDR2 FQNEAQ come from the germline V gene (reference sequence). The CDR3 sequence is CASSPGGLETQYF. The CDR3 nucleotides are TGTGCCAGCAGCCCGGGAGGGCTGGAGACCCAGTACTTC.

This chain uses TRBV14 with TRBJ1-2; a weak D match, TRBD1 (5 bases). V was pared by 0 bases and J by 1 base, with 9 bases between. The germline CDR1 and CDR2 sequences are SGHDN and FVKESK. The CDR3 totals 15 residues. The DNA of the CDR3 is TGTGCCAGCAGCCAAGACGCGGGGCATAACTATGGCTACACCTTC. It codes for CASSQDAGHNYGYTF.

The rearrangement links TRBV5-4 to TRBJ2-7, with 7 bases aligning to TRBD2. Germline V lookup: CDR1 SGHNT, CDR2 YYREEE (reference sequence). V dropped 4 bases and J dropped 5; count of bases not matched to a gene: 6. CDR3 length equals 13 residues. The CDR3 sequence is CASSVGGVHEQYF. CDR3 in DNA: TGTGCCAGCAGCGTTGGGGGGGTCCACGAGCAGTACTTC.

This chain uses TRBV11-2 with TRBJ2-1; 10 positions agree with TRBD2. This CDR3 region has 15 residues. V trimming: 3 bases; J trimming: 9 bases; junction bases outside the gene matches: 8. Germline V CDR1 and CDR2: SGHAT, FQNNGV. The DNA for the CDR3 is TGTGCCAGCAGCTTTAGTCTAGCGGGAGAGGCTGAGCAGTTCTTC. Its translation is CASSFSLAGEAEQFF.

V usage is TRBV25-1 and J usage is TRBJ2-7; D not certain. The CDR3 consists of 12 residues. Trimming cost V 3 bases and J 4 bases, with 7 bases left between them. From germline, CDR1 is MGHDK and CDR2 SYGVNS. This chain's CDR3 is CASSERQYEQYF. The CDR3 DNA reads TGTGCCAGCAGTGAGAGGCAGTACGAGCAGTACTTC.

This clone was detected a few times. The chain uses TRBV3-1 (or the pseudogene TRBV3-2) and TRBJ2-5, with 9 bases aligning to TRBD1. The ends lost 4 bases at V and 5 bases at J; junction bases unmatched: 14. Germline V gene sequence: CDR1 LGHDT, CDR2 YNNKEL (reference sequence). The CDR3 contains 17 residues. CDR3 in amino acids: CASSLIGDRAVRETQYF. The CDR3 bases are TGTGCCAGCAGCCTCATAGGGGACAGGGCTGTAAGGGAGACCCAGTACTTC.

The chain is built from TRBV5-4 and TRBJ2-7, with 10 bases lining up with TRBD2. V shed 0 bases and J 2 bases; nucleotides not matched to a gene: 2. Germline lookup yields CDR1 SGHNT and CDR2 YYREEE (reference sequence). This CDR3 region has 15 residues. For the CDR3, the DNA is TGTGCCAGCAGCTTGGGGACTAGCGGCACCTACGAGCAGTACTTC. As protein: CASSLGTSGTYEQYF.

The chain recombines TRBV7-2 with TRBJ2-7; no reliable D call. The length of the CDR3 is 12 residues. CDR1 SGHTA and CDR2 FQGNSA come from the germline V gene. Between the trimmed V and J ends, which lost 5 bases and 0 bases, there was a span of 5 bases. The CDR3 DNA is TGTGCCAGCAGCCGGAGCTCCTACGAGCAGTACTTC. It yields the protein CASSRSSYEQYF. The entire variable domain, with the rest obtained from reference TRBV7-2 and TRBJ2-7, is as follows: GAGVSQSPSNKVTEKGKDVELRCDPISGHTALYWYRQSLGQGLEFLIYFQGNSAPDKSGLPSDRFSAERTGGSVSTLTIQRTQQEDSAVYLCASSRSSYEQYFGPGTRLTVT.

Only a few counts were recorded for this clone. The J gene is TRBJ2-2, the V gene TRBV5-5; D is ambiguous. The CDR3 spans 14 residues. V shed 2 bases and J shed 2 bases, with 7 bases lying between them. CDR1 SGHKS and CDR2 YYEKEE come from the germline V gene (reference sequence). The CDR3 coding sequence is TGTGCCAGCAGCTTAACGGGTAACACCGGGGAGCTGTTTTTT. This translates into CASSLTGNTGELFF.

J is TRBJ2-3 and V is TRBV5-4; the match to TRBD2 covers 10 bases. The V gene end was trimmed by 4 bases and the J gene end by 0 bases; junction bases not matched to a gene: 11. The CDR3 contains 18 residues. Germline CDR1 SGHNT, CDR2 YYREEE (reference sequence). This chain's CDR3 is CASSRLAGGRTSTDTQYF. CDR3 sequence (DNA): TGTGCCAGCAGCCGACTAGCGGGCGGCCGCACTAGCACAGATACGCAGTATTTT. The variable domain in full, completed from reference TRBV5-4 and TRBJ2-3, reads ETGVTQSPTHLIKTRGQQVTLRCSSQSGHNTVSWYQQALGQGPQFIFQYYREEENGRGNFPPRFSGLQFPNYSSELNVNALELDDSALYLCASSRLAGGRTSTDTQYFGPGTRLTVL.

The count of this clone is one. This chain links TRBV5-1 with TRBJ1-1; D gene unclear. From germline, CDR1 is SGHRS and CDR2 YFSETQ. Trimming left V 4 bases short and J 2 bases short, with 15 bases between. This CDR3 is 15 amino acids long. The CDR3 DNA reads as TGCGCCAGCAGCCGGGAGGTTGGGGAAAACACTGAAGCTTTCTTT. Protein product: CASSREVGENTEAFF. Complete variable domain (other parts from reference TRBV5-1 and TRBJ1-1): KAGVTQTPRYLIKTRGQQVTLSCSPISGHRSVSWYQQTPGQGLQFLFEYFSETQRNKGNFPGRFSGRQFSNSRSEMNVSTLELGDSALYLCASSREVGENTEAFFGQGTRLTVV.

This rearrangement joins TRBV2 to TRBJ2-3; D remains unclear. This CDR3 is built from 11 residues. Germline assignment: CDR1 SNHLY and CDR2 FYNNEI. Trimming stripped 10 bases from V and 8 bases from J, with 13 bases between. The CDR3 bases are TGTGCCAACCTCCGAGGTAGTACGCAGTATTTT. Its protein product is CANLRGSTQYF.

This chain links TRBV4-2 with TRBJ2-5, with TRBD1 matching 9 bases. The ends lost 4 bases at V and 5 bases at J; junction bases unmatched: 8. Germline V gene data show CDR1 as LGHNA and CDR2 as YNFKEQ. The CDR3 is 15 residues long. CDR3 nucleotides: TGTGCCAGCAGCCGAGGGACAGGGACCCAGGAGACCCAGTACTTC. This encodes CASSRGTGTQETQYF.

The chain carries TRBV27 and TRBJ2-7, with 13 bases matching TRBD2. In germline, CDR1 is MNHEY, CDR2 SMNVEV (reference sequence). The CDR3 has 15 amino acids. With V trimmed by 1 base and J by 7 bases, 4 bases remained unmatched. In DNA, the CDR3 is TGTGCCAGCAGTTTATATTCGGGACTAGCGGGAGAGCAGTACTTC. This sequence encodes CASSLYSGLAGEQYF.

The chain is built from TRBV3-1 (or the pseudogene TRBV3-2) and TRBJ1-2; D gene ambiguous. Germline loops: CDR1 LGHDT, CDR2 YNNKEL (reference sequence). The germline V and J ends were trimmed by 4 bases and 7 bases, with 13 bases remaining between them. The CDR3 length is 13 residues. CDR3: CASSPGLSCGYTF. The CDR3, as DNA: TGTGCCAGCAGCCCTGGGCTATCCTGTGGCTACACCTTC.

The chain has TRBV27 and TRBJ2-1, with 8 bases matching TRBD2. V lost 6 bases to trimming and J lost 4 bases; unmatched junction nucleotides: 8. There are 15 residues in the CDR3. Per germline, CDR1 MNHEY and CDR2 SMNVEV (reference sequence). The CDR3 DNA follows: TGTGCCAGCAGCTACTTTCCTAGCGGGTACAATGAGCAGTTCTTC. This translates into CASSYFPSGYNEQFF.

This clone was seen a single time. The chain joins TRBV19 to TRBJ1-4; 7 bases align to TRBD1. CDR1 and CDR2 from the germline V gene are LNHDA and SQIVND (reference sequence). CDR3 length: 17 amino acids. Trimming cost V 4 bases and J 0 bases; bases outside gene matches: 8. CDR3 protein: CASSRNRGVATNEKLFF. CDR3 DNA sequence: TGTGCCAGTAGTAGGAACAGGGGAGTGGCAACTAATGAAAAACTGTTTTTT.

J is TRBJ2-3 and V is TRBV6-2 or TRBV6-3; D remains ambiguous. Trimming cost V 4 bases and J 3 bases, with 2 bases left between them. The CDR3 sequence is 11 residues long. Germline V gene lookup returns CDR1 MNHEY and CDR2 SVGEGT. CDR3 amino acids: CASSSTDTQYF. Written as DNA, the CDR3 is TGTGCCAGCAGTTCAACAGATACGCAGTATTTT.

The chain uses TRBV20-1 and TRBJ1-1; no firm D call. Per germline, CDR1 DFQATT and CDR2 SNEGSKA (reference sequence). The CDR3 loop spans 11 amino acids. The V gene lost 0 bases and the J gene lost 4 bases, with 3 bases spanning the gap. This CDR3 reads CSARDLTEAFF. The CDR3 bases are TGCAGTGCTAGAGACCTCACTGAAGCTTTCTTT.

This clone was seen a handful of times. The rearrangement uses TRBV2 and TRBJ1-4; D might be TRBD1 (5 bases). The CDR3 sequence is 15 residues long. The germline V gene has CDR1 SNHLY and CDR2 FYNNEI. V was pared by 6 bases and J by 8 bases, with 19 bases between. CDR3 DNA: TGTGCCAGCAGCCCGACAGAGGCAGAACACGAAAAACTGTTTTTT. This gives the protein CASSPTEAEHEKLFF. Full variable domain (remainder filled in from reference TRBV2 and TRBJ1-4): EPEVTQTPSHQVTQMGQEVILRCVPISNHLYFYWYRQILGQKVEFLVSFYNNEISEKSEIFDDQFSVERPDGSNFTLKIRSTKLEDSAMYFCASSPTEAEHEKLFFGSGTQLSVL.

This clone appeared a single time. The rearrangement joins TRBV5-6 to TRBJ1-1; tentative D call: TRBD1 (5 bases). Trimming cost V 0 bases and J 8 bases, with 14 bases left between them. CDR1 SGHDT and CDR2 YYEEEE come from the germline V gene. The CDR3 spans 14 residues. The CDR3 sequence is CASSLGAWDSEAFF. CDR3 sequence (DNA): TGTGCCAGCAGCTTGGGGGCTTGGGACTCCGAAGCTTTCTTT.

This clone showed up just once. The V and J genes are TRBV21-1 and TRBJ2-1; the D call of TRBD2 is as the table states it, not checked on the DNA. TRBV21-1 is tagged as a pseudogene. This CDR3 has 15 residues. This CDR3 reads CASSNPGLAQGEQFF. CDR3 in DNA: TGTGCCAGCAGCAACCCGGGACTAGCTCAGGGCGAGCAGTTCTTC.

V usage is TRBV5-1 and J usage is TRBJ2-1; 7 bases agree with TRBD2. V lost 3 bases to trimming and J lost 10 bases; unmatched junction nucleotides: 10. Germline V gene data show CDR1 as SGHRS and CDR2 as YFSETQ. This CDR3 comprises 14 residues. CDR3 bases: TGCGCCAGCAGCTCCGGGGAGGGGTTATGGGAGCAGTTCTTC. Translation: CASSSGEGLWEQFF. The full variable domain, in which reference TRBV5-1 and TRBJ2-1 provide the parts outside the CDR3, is KAGVTQTPRYLIKTRGQQVTLSCSPISGHRSVSWYQQTPGQGLQFLFEYFSETQRNKGNFPGRFSGRQFSNSRSEMNVSTLELGDSALYLCASSSGEGLWEQFFGPGTRLTVL.

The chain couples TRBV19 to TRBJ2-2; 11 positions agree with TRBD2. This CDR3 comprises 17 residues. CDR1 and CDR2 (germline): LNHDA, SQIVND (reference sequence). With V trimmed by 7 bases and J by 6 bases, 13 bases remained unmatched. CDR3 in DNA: TGTGCCAGTACCGCCGGCCGACTAGCGGGACGACCCGGGGAGCTGTTTTTT. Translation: CASTAGRLAGRPGELFF.

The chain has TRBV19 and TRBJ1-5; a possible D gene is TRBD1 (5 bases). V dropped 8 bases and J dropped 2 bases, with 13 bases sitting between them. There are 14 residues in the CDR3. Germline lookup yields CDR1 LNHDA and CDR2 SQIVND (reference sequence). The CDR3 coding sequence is TGTGCCAGTGGTGAGACAGTGGGCAATCAGCCCCAGCATTTT. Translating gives CASGETVGNQPQHF.

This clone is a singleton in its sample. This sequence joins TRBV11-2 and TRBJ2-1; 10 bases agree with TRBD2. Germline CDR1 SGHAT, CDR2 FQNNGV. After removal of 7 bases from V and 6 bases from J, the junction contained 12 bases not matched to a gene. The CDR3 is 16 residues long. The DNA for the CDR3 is TGTGCCAGCACCTGGGGGACCCGACTAGCGGGCAATGAGCAGTTCTTC. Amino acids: CASTWGTRLAGNEQFF.

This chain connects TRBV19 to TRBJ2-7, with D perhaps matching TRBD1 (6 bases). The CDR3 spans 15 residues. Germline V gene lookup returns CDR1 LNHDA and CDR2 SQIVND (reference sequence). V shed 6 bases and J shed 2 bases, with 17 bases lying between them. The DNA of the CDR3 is TGTGCCAGTAGCATAAGGACAGCCAAGGCCTACGAGCAGTACTTC. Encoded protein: CASSIRTAKAYEQYF.

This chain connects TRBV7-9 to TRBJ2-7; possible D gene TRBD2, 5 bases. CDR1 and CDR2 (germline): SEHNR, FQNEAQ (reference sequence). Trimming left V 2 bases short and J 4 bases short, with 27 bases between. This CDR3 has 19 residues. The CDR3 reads CASSLNWPGGLEGGYEQYF. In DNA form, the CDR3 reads TGTGCCAGCAGCTTAAATTGGCCTGGTGGTTTAGAAGGCGGGTACGAGCAGTACTTC.

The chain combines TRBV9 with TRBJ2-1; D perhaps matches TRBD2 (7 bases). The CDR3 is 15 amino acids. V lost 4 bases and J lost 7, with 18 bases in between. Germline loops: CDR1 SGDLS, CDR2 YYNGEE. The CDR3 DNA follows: TGTGCCAGCAGCCCAGGGGCGGGAGTGCAGAATGAGCAGTTCTTC. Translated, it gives CASSPGAGVQNEQFF.

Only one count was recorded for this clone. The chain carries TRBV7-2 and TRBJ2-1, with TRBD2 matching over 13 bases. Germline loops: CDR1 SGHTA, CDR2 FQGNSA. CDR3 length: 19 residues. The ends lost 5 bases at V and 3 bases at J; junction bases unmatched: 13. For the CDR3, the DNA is TGTGCCAGCAGCCAAACGAGACTAGCGGGAGGTCCTGACTACAATGAGCAGTTCTTC. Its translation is CASSQTRLAGGPDYNEQFF.